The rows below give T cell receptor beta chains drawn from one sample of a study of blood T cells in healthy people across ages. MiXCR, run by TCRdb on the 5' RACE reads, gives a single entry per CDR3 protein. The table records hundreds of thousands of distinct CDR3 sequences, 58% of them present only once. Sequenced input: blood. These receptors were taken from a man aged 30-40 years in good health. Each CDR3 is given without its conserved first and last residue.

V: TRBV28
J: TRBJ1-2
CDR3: ASRAAGRGGGYT

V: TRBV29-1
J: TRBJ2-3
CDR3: SVEAQTDTQY

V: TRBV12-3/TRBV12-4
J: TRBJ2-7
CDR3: ASSFGFEQY

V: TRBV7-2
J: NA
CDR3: TSSLASGGSWDEQY

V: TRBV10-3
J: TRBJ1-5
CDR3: ASSPDRDQPQH

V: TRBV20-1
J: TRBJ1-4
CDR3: SASRVTGGKEKLF

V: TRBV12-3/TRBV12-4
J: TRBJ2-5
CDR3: ASSPTHQETQY

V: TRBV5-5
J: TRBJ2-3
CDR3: ASSSRPSADTQY

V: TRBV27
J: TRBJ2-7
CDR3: ASSTGLAIEQY

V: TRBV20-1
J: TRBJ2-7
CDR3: SVAGVLNEQY

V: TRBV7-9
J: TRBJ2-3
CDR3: ASRGPLLTDTQY

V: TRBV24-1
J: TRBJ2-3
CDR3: ATSELAGESDTQY

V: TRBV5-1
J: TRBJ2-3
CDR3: ASSLDYPDTQY

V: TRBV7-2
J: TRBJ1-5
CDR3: ASSPTGGLSNQPQH

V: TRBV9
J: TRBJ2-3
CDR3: ASSATGVITDTQY

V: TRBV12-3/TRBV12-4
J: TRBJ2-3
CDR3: ASSLVQTGGQQY

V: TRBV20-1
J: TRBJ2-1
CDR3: SARDFLGSKNEQF

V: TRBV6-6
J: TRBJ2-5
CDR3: ASSYGTSGWETQY

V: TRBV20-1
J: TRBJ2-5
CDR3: SVSESGRAARTQY

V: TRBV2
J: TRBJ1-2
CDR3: ASSRTGENYGYT

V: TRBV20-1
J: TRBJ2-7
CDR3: SARDLGWEGLGEQY

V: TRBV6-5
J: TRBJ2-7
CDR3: ASSYSFGTDYEQY

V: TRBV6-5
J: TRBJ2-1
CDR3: ASSLLSGSSYNEQF

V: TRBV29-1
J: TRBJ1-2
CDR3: SAEIGTGGYT

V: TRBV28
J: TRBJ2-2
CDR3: ASTGTPLGTGELF

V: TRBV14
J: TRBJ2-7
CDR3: ASSFLDTRAGEQY

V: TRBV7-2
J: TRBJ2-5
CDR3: ASSPRLAGVGLPLY

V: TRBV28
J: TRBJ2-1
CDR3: ACRAGVRNEQF

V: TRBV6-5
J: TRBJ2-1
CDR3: ASSYFTGDNEQF

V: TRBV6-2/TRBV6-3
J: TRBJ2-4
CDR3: ASSWGQGNIQY

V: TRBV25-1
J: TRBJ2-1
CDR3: ASSSRRGRVSDEQF

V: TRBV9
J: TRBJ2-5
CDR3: ASSVGEAYQETQY

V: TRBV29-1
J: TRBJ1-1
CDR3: SVVEAADTEAF

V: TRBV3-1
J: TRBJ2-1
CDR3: ASSQGVRGYNEQF

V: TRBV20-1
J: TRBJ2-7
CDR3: SARDRRSPSYEQY

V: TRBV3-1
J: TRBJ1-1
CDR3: ASSQDLQGGMNTEAF

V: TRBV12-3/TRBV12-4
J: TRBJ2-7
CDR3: ASSLGDYDRDYEQY

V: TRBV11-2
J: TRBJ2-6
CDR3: ASSPHPIRVGLSGANVLT

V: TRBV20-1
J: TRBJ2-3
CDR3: SAYDFGALTDTQY

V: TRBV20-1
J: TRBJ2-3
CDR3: SATRPGTDTQY

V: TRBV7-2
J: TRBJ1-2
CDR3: ASSRDRGKYGYT

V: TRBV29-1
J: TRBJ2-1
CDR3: SVEREREQF

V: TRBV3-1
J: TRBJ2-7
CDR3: ASSPVGTTYEQY

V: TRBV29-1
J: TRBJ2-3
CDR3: SALAGGADTQY

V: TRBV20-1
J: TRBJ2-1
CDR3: SATNPGTSTLNEQF

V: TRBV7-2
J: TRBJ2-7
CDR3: ASSLRSGAGLTYEQY

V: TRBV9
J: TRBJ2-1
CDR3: ASSVSSGSGNEQF

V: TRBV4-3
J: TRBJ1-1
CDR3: ASSQDPMWTEAF

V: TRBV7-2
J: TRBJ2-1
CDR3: ASSSLSGGVVNEQF

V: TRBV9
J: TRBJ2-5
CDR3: ASSRLAGDQETQY

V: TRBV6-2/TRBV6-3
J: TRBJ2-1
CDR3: ASNTGISYNEQF

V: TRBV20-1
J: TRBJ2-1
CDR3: SARDNLAGDIYNEQF

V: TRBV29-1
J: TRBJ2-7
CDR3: SVGQGLYSYEQY

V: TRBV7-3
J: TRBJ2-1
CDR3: ASSSQIGSDEQF

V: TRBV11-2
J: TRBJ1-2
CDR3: ASSRNGQNYGYT